One sample yielded the 9 T cell receptor beta chains listed below, sequenced in a study of T-cell memory formation after mild COVID-19. TCRdb ran MiXCR on the 5' RACE reads and lists one entry per CDR3 protein. Of about 390,000 distinct CDR3 sequences detected, about 15% appear once; the ten largest clones hold around a fifth. Sequenced sample: PBMCs or a T cell subset sorted from them (not recorded which). These receptors came from a man younger than 35 who had mild COVID-19 (a few samples of this study predate the infection). Cell type and time point are not known.

This clonotype came up a few times. The chain uses TRBV12-3 or TRBV12-4 and TRBJ2-1; TRBD2 agrees at 12 bases. The length of the CDR3 is 15 residues. J gave up 8 bases and V 2 bases, and 4 bases lay outside the gene matches. Here the CDR3 DNA reads TGTGCCAGCAGTTTACTGACTAGCGGGGGCGATGAGCAGTTCTTC. Encoded protein: CASSLLTSGGDEQFF.

This clonotype was seen a few times. The chain couples TRBV11-2 to TRBJ1-6, with D possibly TRBD1 on 5 matching bases. This CDR3 contains 15 residues. Germline CDR1 is SGHAT and CDR2 is FQNNGV. V dropped 6 bases and J dropped 6 bases, with 15 bases sitting between them. CDR3: CASRLPGRVNSPLHF. The CDR3 DNA reads TGTGCCAGCAGGCTCCCGGGACGGGTTAATTCACCCCTCCACTTT.

This clonotype was recorded many times. V and J are TRBV12-3 or TRBV12-4 and TRBJ2-2; D is unresolved. Trimming pared 6 bases from V and 5 bases from J, leaving 16 bases between. The CDR3 loop spans 15 amino acids. CDR3 region: CASSPSGRQTGELFF. CDR3 coding DNA: TGTGCCAGCAGCCCCTCCGGACGGCAGACCGGGGAGCTGTTTTTT.

This clonotype was observed a handful of times. This chain connects TRBV12-3 or TRBV12-4 to TRBJ2-4; 8 positions agree with TRBD2. Germline trimming cut 0 bases from V and 8 bases from J; bases unmatched to any gene: 9. The CDR3 sequence is 16 residues long. CDR3 region: CASSLALGGGTDIQYF. CDR3 bases: TGTGCCAGCAGTTTAGCGCTGGGCGGGGGGACGGACATTCAGTACTTC.

This chain connects TRBV10-3 to TRBJ1-5, with D unclear. Germline CDR1 and CDR2: ENHRY and SYGVKD. Trimming stripped 8 bases from V and 1 base from J, with 12 bases between. The CDR3 has 14 residues. The CDR3 nucleotides are TGTGCCATCGGACCAGACGGGAGCAATCAGCCCCAGCATTTT. Translated: CAIGPDGSNQPQHF.

This clonotype was seen more than once but under ten times. CDR3 in DNA: TGTGCCAGCATGGGGGATACTAACTATGGCTACACCTTC. Protein product: CASMGDTNYGYTF. The J gene is TRBJ1-2, the V gene TRBV12-3 or TRBV12-4; tentative D call: TRBD1 (5 bases). Trimming removed 7 bases from V and 0 bases from J, with 9 bases in between. This CDR3 comprises 13 residues.

The chain links TRBV4-3 to TRBJ2-1; unclear D gene. Germline lookup yields CDR1 LGHNA and CDR2 YSLEER. The CDR3 contains 15 residues. V was cut by 1 base and J by 0 bases, with 7 bases left in between. CDR3 residues: CASSQVHSSYNEQFF. The CDR3 DNA reads TGCGCCAGCAGCCAAGTCCATAGCTCCTACAATGAGCAGTTCTTC.

V and J are TRBV19 and TRBJ1-2; D might be TRBD1 (5 bases). This CDR3 comprises 15 residues. V lost 6 bases, J lost 4 bases, and 18 bases lay in between. CDR1 LNHDA and CDR2 SQIVND come from the germline V gene (reference sequence). CDR3 loop: CASRPGTFSGYGYTF. Written as DNA, the CDR3 is TGTGCCAGTAGGCCCGGGACTTTTTCGGGCTATGGCTACACCTTC.

This clonotype has just a few counts. This chain uses TRBV30 with TRBJ2-2, with D possibly being TRBD1 (5 bases). Germline loops: CDR1 GTSNPN, CDR2 SVGIG (reference sequence). Trimming removed 2 bases from V and 4 bases from J, with 8 bases in between. The CDR3 is 13 residues long. CDR3 DNA: TGTGCCTGGAGTCCAGGGATCACCGGGGAGCTGTTTTTT. It translates to CAWSPGITGELFF.